This T cell receptor (beta chain) was recovered during a study of blood T cell repertoires in COVID-19. Study background: From the United States, Italy and Spain came samples of acute and convalescent COVID-19. PBMCs, B-cell-depleted T cells, or T cells provided the cDNA or gDNA that made up the material.

This CDR3 contains 17 residues. V shed 0 bases and J 9 bases; nucleotides not matched to a gene: 11. From germline, CDR1 is LGHDT and CDR2 YNNKEL (reference sequence). Original methodology: From reference gene primer amplification, estimates of nucleated cell counts were derived. The data were produced by immunoSEQ multiplex PCR, yet TCRdb's version contains in-frame clones alone and is incomplete. V and J calls plus clone size are reproduced from that table; the DNA served to infer D and trimming. Of just over 250,000 clones listed, more than 70% are singletons. The sample taken for sequencing was peripheral blood. This chain uses TRBV3-1 (or the pseudogene TRBV3-2) with TRBJ2-1; 10 positions match TRBD2. This clonotype was obtained from a woman between 50 and 59 years old with acute or convalescent COVID-19. The CDR3: CASSQDTALAGKVEQFF. CDR3 coding DNA: TGTGCCAGCAGCCAAGATACTGCACTAGCGGGAAAGGTTGAGCAGTTCTTC.